This T cell receptor beta chain was profiled in a study of pediatric ulcerative colitis. Findings of the study overall: Repertoires came from total lymphocyte DNA, so rare subsets like regulatory T cells may be missed. Rectal pinch biopsies may include blood-derived T cells. All ulcerative colitis patients, but no controls, carried two rectal clonotypes.

In the case of this clone: As yet, its antigen is unknown.

This table comes from immunoSEQ multiplex PCR, and its TCRdb copy is limited to in-frame clones, with some not included. This table has 35,000 to 45,000 clones, 60% to 75% appearing once. V lost 3 bases, J lost 2 bases, and 3 bases lay in between. This CDR3 is built from 11 residues. In germline, CDR1 is SGHRS, CDR2 YFSETQ. One to two pinch biopsies were taken from the rectum during colonoscopy. Sequenced: gut tissue. The rearrangement joins TRBV5-1 to TRBJ2-7; D unresolved. The clonotype was recovered from a boy younger than 18 with severe ulcerative colitis. The CDR3 coding sequence is TGCGCCAGCAGCTCCACCTACGAGCAGTACTTC. Translated, it gives CASSSTYEQYF. The variable domain in full, completed from reference TRBV5-1 and TRBJ2-7, reads KAGVTQTPRYLIKTRGQQVTLSCSPISGHRSVSWYQQTPGQGLQFLFEYFSETQRNKGNFPGRFSGRQFSNSRSEMNVSTLELGDSALYLCASSSTYEQYFGPGTRLTVT.